A selection of T cell receptor beta chains follows, all from one sample in a study of OX40 agonist ivuxolimab in advanced cancers. TCRdb's copy holds only in-frame clones and misses some; the assay was immunoSEQ multiplex PCR. The sample has 60,000 or so clones; nearly 90% are singletons. This material consisted of CD4+ or CD8+ T cells sorted from blood, taken in a trial of the OX40 agonist ivuxolimab. Every receptor here comes from an adult with an advanced solid tumor such as melanoma, head and neck, liver or kidney cancer. Each CDR3 is given with its conserved first and last residue. D genes are given only for firm matches. Size values are once, few and many counts, or a class for expanded clones, and some rows have none.

CDR3 DNA: TGCGCCAGCAGCCAGGGACAGGGGCCTACCTACGAGCAGTACTTC
CDR3 protein: CASSQGQGPTYEQYF
V gene: TRBV4-1
J gene: TRBJ2-7
D gene: TRBD1
clone size: .
CDR3 length: 15

CDR3 DNA: TGTGCCAGCAGCTTCGTAGGTCCCGGGGAGCTGTTTTTT
CDR3 protein: CASSFVGPGELFF
V gene: TRBV5-8
J gene: TRBJ2-2
D gene: .
clone size: .
CDR3 length: 13

CDR3 DNA: TGTGCCAGCAGTCGAAACAGGGCTTACGAGCAGTACTTC
CDR3 protein: CASSRNRAYEQYF
V gene: TRBV5-4
J gene: TRBJ2-7
D gene: .
clone size: once
CDR3 length: 13

CDR3 DNA: TGTGCCAGCAGCTCTAGCGGGAGCACCGGGGAGCTGTTTTTT
CDR3 protein: CASSSSGSTGELFF
V gene: TRBV5-6
J gene: TRBJ2-2
D gene: TRBD2
clone size: .
CDR3 length: 14

CDR3 DNA: TGCGCCAGCAGTCCGGGATTCCTCCATGATACGCAGTATTTT
CDR3 protein: CASSPGFLHDTQYF
V gene: TRBV10-1
J gene: TRBJ2-3
D gene: .
clone size: .
CDR3 length: 14

CDR3 DNA: TGTGCCTGGAGTGTACTGAGGTACAATGAGCAGTTCTTC
CDR3 protein: CAWSVLRYNEQFF
V gene: TRBV30
J gene: TRBJ2-1
D gene: .
clone size: .
CDR3 length: 13

CDR3 DNA: TGTGCCAGCAGCCAGAGGCGGAGGGACAACACCGGGGAGCTGTTTTTT
CDR3 protein: CASSQRRRDNTGELFF
V gene: TRBV7-6
J gene: TRBJ2-2
D gene: .
clone size: .
CDR3 length: 16

CDR3 DNA: TGCGGGACTAGCGGGGACCAAGAGACCCAGTACTTC
CDR3 protein: CGTSGDQETQYF
V gene: TRBV29-1
J gene: TRBJ2-5
D gene: TRBD2
clone size: .
CDR3 length: 12

CDR3 DNA: TGTGCCAGCAGCCCCTGGGTCGACAGGGGCACTGGCACAGATACGCAGTATTTT
CDR3 protein: CASSPWVDRGTGTDTQYF
V gene: TRBV28
J gene: TRBJ2-3
D gene: TRBD1
clone size: .
CDR3 length: 18

CDR3 DNA: TGTGCCAGCAGCCCTGGGGCATCGACAGATACGCAGTATTTT
CDR3 protein: CASSPGASTDTQYF
V gene: TRBV9
J gene: TRBJ2-3
D gene: .
clone size: .
CDR3 length: 14